The present entry profiles one TCR beta chain with its context. The sample belongs to a study of blood T cell repertoires in COVID-19. On the study more broadly: Collection of acute and convalescent COVID-19 samples took place in the United States, Italy and Spain.

The CDR3 has 17 amino acids. The V gene end was trimmed by 0 bases and the J gene end by 2 bases; junction bases not matched to a gene: 9. Germline CDR1 reads SGHTS; CDR2 reads YDEGEE. Per the authors' pipeline: Reference gene primer amplification gave estimated nucleated cell counts. Sequenced by immunoSEQ multiplex PCR; TCRdb stores in-frame clones only, minus some. The DNA gave D and trimming, while V, J and clone size come from that table. The sample records 210,000 or so clones, more than 75% being singletons. V is TRBV5-8 and J is TRBJ2-3, with 7 bases matching TRBD2. Sequenced sample: PBMCs or T cells enriched from blood (not recorded which). This clonotype was sampled from a woman aged 40 to 50 with acute COVID-19. CDR3 residues: CASSLGASGHNTDTQYF. In DNA form, the CDR3 reads TGTGCCAGCAGCTTGGGGGCTAGCGGTCACAACACAGATACGCAGTATTTT.